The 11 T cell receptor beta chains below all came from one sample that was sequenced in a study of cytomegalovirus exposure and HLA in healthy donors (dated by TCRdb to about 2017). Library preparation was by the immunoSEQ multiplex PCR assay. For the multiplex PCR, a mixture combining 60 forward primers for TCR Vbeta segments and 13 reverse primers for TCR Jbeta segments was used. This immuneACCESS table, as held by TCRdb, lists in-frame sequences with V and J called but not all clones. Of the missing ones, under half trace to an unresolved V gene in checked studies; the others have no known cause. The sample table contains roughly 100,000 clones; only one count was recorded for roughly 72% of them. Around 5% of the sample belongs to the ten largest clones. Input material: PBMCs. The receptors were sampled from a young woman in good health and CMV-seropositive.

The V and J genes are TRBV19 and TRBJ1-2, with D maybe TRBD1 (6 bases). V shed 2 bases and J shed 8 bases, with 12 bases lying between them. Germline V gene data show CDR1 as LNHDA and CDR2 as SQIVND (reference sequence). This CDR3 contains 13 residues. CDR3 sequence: CASSITTGGGYTF. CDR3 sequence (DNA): TGTGCCAGTAGTATAACGACAGGTGGCGGCTACACCTTC.

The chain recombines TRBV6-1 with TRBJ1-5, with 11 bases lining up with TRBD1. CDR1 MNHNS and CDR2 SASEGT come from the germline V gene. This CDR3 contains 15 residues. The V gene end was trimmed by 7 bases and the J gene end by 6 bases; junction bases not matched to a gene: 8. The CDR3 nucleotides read TGTGCCAGCATCACAGGGACAGGGGGTGGTCAGCCCCAGCATTTT. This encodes CASITGTGGGQPQHF.

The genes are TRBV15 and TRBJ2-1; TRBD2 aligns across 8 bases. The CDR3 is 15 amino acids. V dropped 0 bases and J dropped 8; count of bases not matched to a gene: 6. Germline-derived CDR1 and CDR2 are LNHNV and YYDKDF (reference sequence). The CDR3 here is CATSRDLGLVDEQFF. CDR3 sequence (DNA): TGTGCCACCAGCAGAGATTTGGGACTAGTCGATGAGCAGTTCTTC.

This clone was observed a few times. CDR3 amino acids: CATSRDLTGELFF. Written as DNA, the CDR3 is TGTGCCACCAGCAGAGATTTAACCGGGGAGCTGTTTTTT. V usage is TRBV15 and J usage is TRBJ2-2; D is ambiguous. Trimming removed 0 bases at V and 5 bases at J, with 4 bases between. This CDR3 spans 13 amino acids. Per the germline V gene, CDR1 is LNHNV and CDR2 is YYDKDF (reference sequence). Full variable domain (remainder filled in from reference TRBV15 and TRBJ2-2): DAMVIQNPRYQVTQFGKPVTLSCSQTLNHNVMYWYQQKSSQAPKLLFHYYDKDFNNEADTPDNFQSRRPNTSFCFLDIRSPGLGDTAMYLCATSRDLTGELFFGEGSRLTVL.

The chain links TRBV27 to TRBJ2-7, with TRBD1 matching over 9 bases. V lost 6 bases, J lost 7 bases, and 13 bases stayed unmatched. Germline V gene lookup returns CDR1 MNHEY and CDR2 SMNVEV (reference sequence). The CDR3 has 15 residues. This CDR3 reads CASSYSGTGLREQYF. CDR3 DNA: TGTGCCAGCAGCTACTCCGGGACAGGGTTGAGGGAGCAGTACTTC.

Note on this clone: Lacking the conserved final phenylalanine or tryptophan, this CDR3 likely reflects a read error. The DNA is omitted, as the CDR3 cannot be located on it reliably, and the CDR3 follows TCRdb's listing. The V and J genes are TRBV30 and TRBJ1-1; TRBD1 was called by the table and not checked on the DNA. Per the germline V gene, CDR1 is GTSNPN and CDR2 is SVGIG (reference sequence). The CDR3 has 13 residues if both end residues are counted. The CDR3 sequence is CAGRDRVGTEALV.

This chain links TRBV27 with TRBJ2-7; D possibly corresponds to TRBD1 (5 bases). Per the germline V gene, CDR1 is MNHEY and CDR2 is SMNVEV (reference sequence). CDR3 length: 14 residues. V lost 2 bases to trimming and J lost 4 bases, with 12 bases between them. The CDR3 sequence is CASSLRGSLYEQYF. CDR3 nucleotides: TGTGCCAGCAGTTTAAGGGGCAGCCTTTACGAGCAGTACTTC.

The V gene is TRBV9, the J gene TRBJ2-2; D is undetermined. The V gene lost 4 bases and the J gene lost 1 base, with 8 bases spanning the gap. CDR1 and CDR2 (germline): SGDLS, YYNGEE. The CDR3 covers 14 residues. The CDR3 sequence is CASSPSVNTGELFF. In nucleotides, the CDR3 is TGTGCCAGCAGCCCCTCTGTGAACACCGGGGAGCTGTTTTTT.

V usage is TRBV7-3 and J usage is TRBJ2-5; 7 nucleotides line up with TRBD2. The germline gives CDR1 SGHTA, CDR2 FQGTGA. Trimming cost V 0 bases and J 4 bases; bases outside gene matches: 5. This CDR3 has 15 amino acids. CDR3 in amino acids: CASSLTSGIAETQYF. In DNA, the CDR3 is TGTGCCAGCAGCTTAACCAGCGGGATTGCAGAGACCCAGTACTTC.

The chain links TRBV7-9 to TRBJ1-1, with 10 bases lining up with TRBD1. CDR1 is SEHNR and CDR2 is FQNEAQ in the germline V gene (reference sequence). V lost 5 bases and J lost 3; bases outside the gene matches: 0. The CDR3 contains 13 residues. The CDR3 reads CASSGTGDTEAFF. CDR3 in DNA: TGTGCCAGCAGCGGGACAGGGGACACTGAAGCTTTCTTT.

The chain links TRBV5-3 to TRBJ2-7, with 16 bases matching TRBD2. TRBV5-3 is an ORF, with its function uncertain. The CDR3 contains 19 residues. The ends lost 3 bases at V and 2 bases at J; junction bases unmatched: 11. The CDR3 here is CARSSQNPGLAGGPYEQYF. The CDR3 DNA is TGTGCCAGAAGCTCGCAGAATCCGGGACTAGCGGGAGGGCCCTACGAGCAGTACTTC.